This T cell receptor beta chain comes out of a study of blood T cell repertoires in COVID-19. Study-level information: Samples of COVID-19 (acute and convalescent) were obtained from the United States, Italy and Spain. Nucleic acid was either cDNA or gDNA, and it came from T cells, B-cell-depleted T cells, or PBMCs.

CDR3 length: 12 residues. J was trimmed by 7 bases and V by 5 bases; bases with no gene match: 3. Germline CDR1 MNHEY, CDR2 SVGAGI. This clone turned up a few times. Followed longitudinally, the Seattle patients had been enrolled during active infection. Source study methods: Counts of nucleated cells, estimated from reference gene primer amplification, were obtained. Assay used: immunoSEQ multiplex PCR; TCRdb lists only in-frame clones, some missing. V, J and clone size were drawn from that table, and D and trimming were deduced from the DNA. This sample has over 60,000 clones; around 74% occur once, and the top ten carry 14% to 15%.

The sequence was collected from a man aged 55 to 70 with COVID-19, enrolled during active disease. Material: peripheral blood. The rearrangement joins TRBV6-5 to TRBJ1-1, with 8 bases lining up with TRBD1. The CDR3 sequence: CASSIDRGEAFF. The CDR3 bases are TGTGCCAGCAGTATCGACAGGGGTGAAGCTTTCTTT.